This T cell receptor beta chain was sequenced during a study of cytomegalovirus exposure and HLA in healthy donors. Findings of the study overall: Prior analysis indicated that the majority of TCR beta V segments exhibited productivity approximately 87% or approximately 30% of the time. High sensitivity and specificity were reportedly achieved when the classifier diagnosed cytomegalovirus status. In a later analysis, HLA-associated beta chains showed higher expansion and lower generation probabilities than comparable chains.

Of note for this clone: Its antigen is not known.

This CDR3 comprises 15 residues. The germline CDR1 and CDR2 sequences are SGHNT and YYREEE (reference sequence). The junction had 3 bases not matched to a gene; V was cut back by 3 bases and J by 5 bases. PCR involved 60 Vbeta and 13 Jbeta primers. Some clones are missing from TCRdb's copy, which holds only in-frame ones; the method was immunoSEQ multiplex PCR. Of about 140,000 clones listed, 66% are singletons. The chain joins TRBV5-4 to TRBJ2-1; 12 bases agree with TRBD2. Sequenced material: PBMCs. The TCR was taken from an older woman in good health and CMV-seronegative. The CDR3 protein is CASSSGLAGNNEQFF. The CDR3 coding sequence is TGTGCCAGCAGCTCAGGACTAGCGGGGAACAATGAGCAGTTCTTC.